The present T cell receptor beta chain was sequenced within a study of T cells in localized non-small cell lung cancer. General observations from the study: A median of about 52 clones ranked among the top 100 in tumor appeared in adjacent lung. In uninvolved adjacent lung, T cell clonality reached its highest value, exceeding tumor. Higher blood T cell density went with longer overall survival.

In regard to this clone: As yet, its antigen is unknown.

The germline gives CDR1 SGHTA, CDR2 FQGNSA. CDR3 length equals 13 residues. V trimming: 4 bases; J trimming: 7 bases; junction bases outside the gene matches: 5. TCRdb keeps only in-frame clones here, not all; method: immunoSEQ multiplex PCR. The repertoire includes fewer than 20,000 clones, over 75% of them detected once, and 8% to 9.5% sits in the top ten. The rearrangement uses TRBV7-2 and TRBJ1-1, with 8 bases fitting TRBD1. The receptor comes from a man aged 40 to 70 with stage I lung adenocarcinoma. The sequencing here drew on peripheral blood, taken before any cancer treatment. The CDR3, as DNA: TGTGCCAGCAGCTCCGGACAGGGATTTGAAGCTTTCTTT. This translates into CASSSGQGFEAFF.